A single sample is the source of the 5 T cell receptor beta chains below, sequenced in a study of OX40 agonist ivuxolimab in advanced cancers. Only in-frame clones appear in the TCRdb table, and some are missing; sequencing was by immunoSEQ multiplex PCR. The sample shows around 84,000 clones, approximately 84% of them seen only once. The input for sequencing was CD4+ or CD8+ T cells sorted from blood, taken in a trial of the OX40 agonist ivuxolimab. These receptors came from an adult with an advanced solid tumor such as melanoma, head and neck, liver or kidney cancer.

The chain links TRBV19 to TRBJ1-5, with D perhaps matching TRBD1 (6 bases). Trimming stripped 11 bases from V and 0 bases from J, with 17 bases between. CDR1 is LNHDA and CDR2 is SQIVND in the germline V gene (reference sequence). This CDR3 is 15 amino acids long. The CDR3 loop is CASRRQDPSNQPQHF. The CDR3 DNA reads TGTGCCTCAAGAAGACAGGACCCTAGCAATCAGCCCCAGCATTTT.

The chain has TRBV19 and TRBJ2-7; 11 bases fit TRBD1. The germline gives CDR1 LNHDA, CDR2 SQIVND (reference sequence). The CDR3 loop spans 15 amino acids. Losses at the gene ends were 6 bases for V and 2 bases for J; bases not matched to a gene: 6. The CDR3 loop is CASRNPGQGAYEQYF. As DNA, the CDR3 is TGTGCCAGTAGGAACCCGGGACAGGGGGCCTACGAGCAGTACTTC.

The V gene is TRBV6-5, the J gene TRBJ2-7, with D possibly being TRBD1 (5 bases). With 0 bases removed from V and 1 base from J, the gap between germline ends came to 7 bases. Germline CDR1 is MNHEY and CDR2 is SVGAGI. CDR3 length equals 14 residues. As DNA, the CDR3 is TGTGCCAGCAGTTACTCGTACAGGTCCTACGAGCAGTACTTC. It yields the protein CASSYSYRSYEQYF.

V usage is TRBV21-1 and J usage is TRBJ2-5. TRBV21-1 is an annotated pseudogene. This CDR3 has 18 amino acids. The CDR3 DNA reads TGTGCCAGCGCCCCTGGGATGGGGGGCCTTCCCCAACTATGGACCCAGTACTTC. Protein product: CASAPGMGGLPQLWTQYF.

The genes are TRBV19 and TRBJ1-5, with TRBD1 matching 9 bases. The CDR3 runs to 16 residues. Per the germline V gene, CDR1 is LNHDA and CDR2 is SQIVND (reference sequence). The V and J ends lost 3 bases and 5 bases, in that order; junction bases with no gene match: 8. This CDR3 is CASSISRTGVYQPQHF. DNA of the CDR3: TGTGCCAGTAGTATTTCTCGGACAGGGGTTTATCAGCCCCAGCATTTT.